The next 11 T cell receptor beta chains were all read from a single sample in a study of graft-versus-host responses after intestinal transplantation. The data were produced by immunoSEQ multiplex PCR, yet TCRdb's version contains in-frame clones alone and is incomplete. The profile shows over 55,000 clones, less than 95% of them singletons. Their cognate antigens are unknown. The specimen comprised unstimulated CD8+ T cells sorted from spleen or lymph node cells, sampled before intestinal transplant. The receptors shown here come from a human donor who received an intestinal transplant.

V is TRBV11-2 and J is TRBJ1-4; TRBD1 is a possible D gene (6 bases). This CDR3 region has 13 residues. Trimming removed 4 bases from V and 8 bases from J, with 11 bases in between. CDR1 and CDR2 from the germline V gene are SGHAT and FQNNGV. This CDR3 is CASSSPGAEKLFF. The CDR3 DNA follows: TGTGCCAGCAGCTCTCCAGGGGCGGAAAAACTGTTTTTT.

V is TRBV5-1 and J is TRBJ2-1; 15 bases agree with TRBD2. CDR3 length: 17 residues. Trimming took 0 bases from V and 7 from J; bases not matched to a gene: 5. Germline CDR1 SGHRS, CDR2 YFSETQ. The DNA of the CDR3 is TGCGCCAGCAGCTTGGTATCCGGACTAGCGGGGGGGAATGAGCAGTTCTTC. Translated: CASSLVSGLAGGNEQFF.

The chain joins TRBV4-2 to TRBJ2-5, with D hard to call. CDR1 is LGHNA and CDR2 is YNFKEQ in the germline V gene. Trimming pared 0 bases from V and 1 base from J, leaving 9 bases between. CDR3 length equals 15 residues. The CDR3 protein is CASSQEGYIQETQYF. CDR3 bases: TGTGCCAGCAGCCAAGAGGGCTATATCCAAGAGACCCAGTACTTC.

This rearrangement joins TRBV27 to TRBJ1-2; the match to TRBD1 covers 9 bases. Germline values: CDR1 MNHEY, CDR2 SMNVEV (reference sequence). The CDR3 loop spans 12 amino acids. With V trimmed by 6 bases and J by 8 bases, 4 bases remained unmatched. CDR3 bases: TGTGCCAGCAGGGGACAGGGCGGCGGCTACACCTTC. This encodes CASRGQGGGYTF.

The chain employs TRBV12-5 and TRBJ2-7; 12 bases align to TRBD1. Per germline, CDR1 LGHNT and CDR2 FRNRAP. The CDR3 totals 15 residues. The junction had 7 bases not matched to a gene; V was cut back by 6 bases and J by 4 bases. CDR3 in amino acids: CASGPGTGGLYEQYF. The CDR3 DNA is TGTGCTAGTGGCCCCGGGACAGGGGGCTTGTACGAGCAGTACTTC. Using reference TRBV12-5 and TRBJ2-7 for the parts outside the CDR3, the full variable domain is DARVTQTPRHKVTEMGQEVTMRCQPILGHNTVFWYRQTMMQGLELLAYFRNRAPLDDSGMPKDRFSAEMPDATLATLKIQPSEPRDSAVYFCASGPGTGGLYEQYFGPGTRLTVT.

This chain connects TRBV6-1 to TRBJ2-5, with 10 bases lining up with TRBD2. The V and J ends lost 0 bases and 2 bases, in that order; junction bases with no gene match: 0. Germline CDR1 is MNHNS and CDR2 is SASEGT. The CDR3 is made up of 15 amino acids. CDR3 residues: CASSEASGGQETQYF. CDR3 nucleotides: TGTGCCAGCAGTGAAGCTAGCGGGGGGCAAGAGACCCAGTACTTC.

The chain uses TRBV27 and TRBJ1-2; D perhaps matches TRBD1 (5 bases). Trimming stripped 0 bases from V and 4 bases from J, with 12 bases between. The CDR3 sequence is 15 residues long. Germline V CDR1 and CDR2: MNHEY, SMNVEV (reference sequence). CDR3 bases: TGTGCCAGCAGTTTATCCAATCAGGGCCCCTATGGCTACACCTTC. It specifies CASSLSNQGPYGYTF.

The chain recombines TRBV6-5 with TRBJ2-5, with 13 bases fitting TRBD2. J gave up 1 base and V 10 bases, and 6 bases lay outside the gene matches. This CDR3 has 15 residues. CDR1 is MNHEY, CDR2 SVGAGI, per germline. CDR3 sequence (DNA): TGTGCCACCCGTGGACTAGCGGGGGCCCAAGAGACCCAGTACTTC. This translates into CATRGLAGAQETQYF.

This rearrangement joins TRBV19 to TRBJ1-2, with a weak D call TRBD1 (5 bases). Germline lookup yields CDR1 LNHDA and CDR2 SQIVND (reference sequence). The CDR3 is made up of 13 amino acids. Trimming pared 5 bases from V and 3 bases from J, leaving 10 bases between. The CDR3 here is CASSGGSYYGYTF. The CDR3 bases are TGTGCCAGTAGTGGGGGGTCCTACTATGGCTACACCTTC.

The gene calls are TRBV6-1 and TRBJ2-1, with 7 bases fitting TRBD1. Trimming removed 6 bases from V and 5 bases from J; junction bases left unmatched: 1. The CDR3 totals 12 residues. The germline V gene encodes CDR1 MNHNS and CDR2 SASEGT. CDR3 region: CASRGTDNEQFF. The CDR3 DNA is TGTGCCAGCAGAGGGACAGACAATGAGCAGTTCTTC.

Points on this clone: Relative to the germline gene, one junction end is altered; a read error may explain this. This rearrangement joins TRBV5-1 to TRBJ2-1, with 11 bases matching TRBD2. The CDR3 runs to 15 residues. Germline V gene data show CDR1 as SGHRS and CDR2 as YFSETQ. This CDR3 is CVSSSGTSGYNEQFF. The CDR3, as DNA: TGCGTCAGCAGTTCCGGGACTAGCGGATACAATGAGCAGTTCTTC.